The 3 T cell receptor beta chains given below trace back to one sample, sequenced in a study of beta chain features in type 1 diabetes. Study observations and caveats: Among all four CD4+ subsets, Type 1 diabetes patients had TCRB CDR3s that were moderately but significantly shorter.

Of the isolated RNA, all was reverse transcribed, and so the sequenced material was expressed TCRB transcripts. Assay used: immunoSEQ multiplex PCR; TCRdb lists only in-frame clones, some missing. The sample shows more than 550,000 clones, roughly an eighth of them seen only once. These receptors have no known antigen. Sequencing was performed on naive CD4+ T cells from blood. Receptors originate from a man between 18 and 35 years old with type 1 diabetes.

This clone appeared a few times. The chain joins TRBV29-1 to TRBJ2-3; D is undetermined. Trimming removed 3 bases from V and 2 bases from J, with 9 bases in between. The length of the CDR3 is 13 residues. Per the germline V gene, CDR1 is SQVTM and CDR2 is ANQGSEA. The CDR3, as DNA: TGCAGCGTTGATGTATCATACACAGATACGCAGTATTTT. Protein sequence: CSVDVSYTDTQYF.

This rearrangement joins TRBV6-5 to TRBJ2-5; no definite D call. CDR1 MNHEY and CDR2 SVGAGI come from the germline V gene. The CDR3 loop spans 13 amino acids. Trimming removed 1 base at V and 4 bases at J, with 7 bases between. CDR3 in amino acids: CASSYYELETQYF. The CDR3 DNA reads as TGTGCCAGCAGTTACTACGAGCTAGAGACCCAGTACTTC.

The sample holds a few counts of this clone. The V call is TRBV7-2, the J call TRBJ2-5; the D gene is possibly TRBD2 (5 bases). There are 14 residues in the CDR3. Germline CDR1 is SGHTA and CDR2 is FQGNSA. Trimming pared 5 bases from V and 4 bases from J, leaving 14 bases between. The CDR3 DNA sequence: TGTGCCAGCAGCGCGGGCCCCCCCGGAGAGACCCAGTACTTC. Its translation: CASSAGPPGETQYF.